In its sample, the clone carrying this T cell receptor beta chain was seen many times. CDR3 length equals 16 residues. The trim removed 5 bases at V and 5 bases at J, leaving 9 bases unmatched. CDR1 and CDR2 from the germline V gene are MNHNY and SVGAGI (reference sequence). Breast cancer patients provided tissue from their axillary draining lymph nodes. The sample comes from a study of breast tumors, draining lymph nodes, adjacent tissues. TCRdb reprocessed the multiplex PCR reads via MiXCR and lists one record per CDR3 protein. The sample consists of 200,000 to 250,000 distinct CDR3 sequences, about 30% of them appearing once.

The receptor comes from a female donor with breast cancer. Some clones in this sample may be carry-over from other donors' samples. Sequencing was done on a sample of axillary lymph node tissue. V is TRBV6-6 and J is TRBJ2-2; TRBD2 agrees at 9 bases. The CDR3 sequence is CASSRAGGPRTGELFF. DNA of the CDR3: TGTGCCAGCAGTCGTGCGGGAGGGCCTCGAACCGGGGAGCTGTTTTTT.